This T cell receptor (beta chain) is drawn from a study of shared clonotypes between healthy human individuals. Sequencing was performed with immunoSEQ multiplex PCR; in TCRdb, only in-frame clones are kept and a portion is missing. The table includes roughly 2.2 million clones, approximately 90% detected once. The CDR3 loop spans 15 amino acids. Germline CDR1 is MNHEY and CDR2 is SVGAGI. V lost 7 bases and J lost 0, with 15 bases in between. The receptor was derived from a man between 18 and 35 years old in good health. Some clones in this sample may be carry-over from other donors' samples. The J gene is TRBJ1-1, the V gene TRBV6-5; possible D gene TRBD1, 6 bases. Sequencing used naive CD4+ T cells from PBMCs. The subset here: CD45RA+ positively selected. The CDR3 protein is CASTGGGLMNTEAFF. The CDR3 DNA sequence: TGTGCCAGCACCGGGGGCGGACTAATGAACACTGAAGCTTTCTTT.